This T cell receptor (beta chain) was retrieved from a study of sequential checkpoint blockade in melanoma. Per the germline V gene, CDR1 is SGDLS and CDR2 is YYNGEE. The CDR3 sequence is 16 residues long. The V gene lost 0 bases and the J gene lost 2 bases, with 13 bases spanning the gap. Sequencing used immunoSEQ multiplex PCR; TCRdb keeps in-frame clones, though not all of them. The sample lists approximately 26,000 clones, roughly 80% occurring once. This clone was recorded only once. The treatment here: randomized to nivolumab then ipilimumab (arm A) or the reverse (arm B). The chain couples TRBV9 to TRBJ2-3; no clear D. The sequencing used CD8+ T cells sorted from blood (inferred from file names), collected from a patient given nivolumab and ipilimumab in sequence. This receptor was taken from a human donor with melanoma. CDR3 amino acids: CASSVAQVSHTDTQYF. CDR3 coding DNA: TGTGCCAGCAGCGTAGCTCAGGTTTCTCACACAGATACGCAGTATTTT. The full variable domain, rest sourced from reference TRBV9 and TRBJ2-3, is DSGVTQTPKHLITATGQRVTLRCSPRSGDLSVYWYQQSLDQGLQFLIQYYNGEERAKGNILERFSAQQFPDLHSELNLSSLELGDSALYFCASSVAQVSHTDTQYFGPGTRLTVL.